The 4 T cell receptor beta chains below come from one sample, sequenced in a study of cytomegalovirus exposure and HLA in healthy donors. Primers included in the PCR were 60 Vbeta and 13 Jbeta primers. Libraries were prepared by immunoSEQ multiplex PCR; TCRdb keeps only in-frame clonotypes and omits some of them. The data contain about 98,000 clones, around 70% of them singletons. The sequenced sample was PBMCs. The receptor source for this set is a man aged 50 to 60 in good health and CMV-seronegative.

The chain recombines TRBV6-6 with TRBJ2-1, with TRBD2 matching over 14 bases. Per germline, CDR1 MNHNY and CDR2 SVGAGI (reference sequence). V gave up 6 bases and J gave up 4 bases; unmatched junction bases: 2. There are 15 residues in the CDR3. The DNA for the CDR3 is TGTGCCAGCAGCCGACTAGCGGGGGGGTACAATGAGCAGTTCTTC. Protein sequence: CASSRLAGGYNEQFF.

The J gene is TRBJ2-7, the V gene TRBV7-2; 11 nucleotides match TRBD2. J gave up 7 bases and V 3 bases, and 14 bases lay outside the gene matches. Germline-derived CDR1 and CDR2 are SGHTA and FQGNSA. The CDR3 runs 17 residues. CDR3 nucleotide sequence: TGTGCCAGCAGCTTCTTAGCGGGAGGGTTATCGGCGCGGGAGCAGTACTTC. Translated, it gives CASSFLAGGLSAREQYF.

This chain links TRBV14 with TRBJ2-3, with TRBD2 matching 7 bases. CDR3 length: 18 residues. V gave up 2 bases and J gave up 6 bases; unmatched junction bases: 17. CDR1 is SGHDN and CDR2 is FVKESK in the germline V gene. CDR3 nucleotides: TGTGCCAGCAGCCAATCCTTTGCGGGGAGGGGACCCGGGGATACGCAGTATTTT. It specifies CASSQSFAGRGPGDTQYF. Supplemented by reference TRBV14 and TRBJ2-3, the full variable domain reads EAGVTQFPSHSVIEKGQTVTLRCDPISGHDNLYWYRRVMGKEIKFLLHFVKESKQDESGMPNNRFLAERTGGTYSTLKVQPAELEDSGVYFCASSQSFAGRGPGDTQYFGPGTRLTVL.

This clone was detected only a few times. The rearrangement uses TRBV4-1 and TRBJ1-4, with TRBD1 identical over 8 bases. The germline V gene encodes CDR1 MGHRA and CDR2 YSYEKL. This CDR3 comprises 16 residues. Trimming took 4 bases from V and 0 from J; bases not matched to a gene: 4. The CDR3 protein is CASSRSGGTTNEKLFF. The CDR3 DNA sequence: TGCGCCAGCAGCCGATCAGGGGGCACAACTAATGAAAAACTGTTTTTT.